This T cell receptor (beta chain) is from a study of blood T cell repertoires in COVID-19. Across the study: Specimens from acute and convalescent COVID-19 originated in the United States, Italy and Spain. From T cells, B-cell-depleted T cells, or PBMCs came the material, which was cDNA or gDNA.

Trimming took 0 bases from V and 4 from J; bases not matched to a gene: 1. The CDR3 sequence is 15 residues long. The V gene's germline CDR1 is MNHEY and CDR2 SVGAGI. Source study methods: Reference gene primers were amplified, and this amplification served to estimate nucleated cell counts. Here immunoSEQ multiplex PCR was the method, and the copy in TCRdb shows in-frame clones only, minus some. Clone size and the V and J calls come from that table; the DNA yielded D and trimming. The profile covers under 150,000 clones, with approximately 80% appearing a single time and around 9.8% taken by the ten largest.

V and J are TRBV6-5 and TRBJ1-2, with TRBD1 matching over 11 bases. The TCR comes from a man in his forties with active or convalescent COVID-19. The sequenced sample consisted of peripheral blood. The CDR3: CASSYSDRGLYGYTF. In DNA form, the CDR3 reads TGTGCCAGCAGTTACTCGGACAGGGGGCTCTATGGCTACACCTTC.